The 25 T cell receptor beta chains below all came from one sample that was sequenced in a study of identical twins. Each CDR3 protein gets one entry after TCRdb re-called the 5' RACE reads with MiXCR. The repertoire holds about 570,000 distinct CDR3 sequences, with roughly 9.9% as singletons. The data were also submitted as part of a second study, on yellow fever vaccine responses in identical twins.

Sequenced input: PBMCs. Every receptor here comes from a woman in her late teens or twenties in good health.

In this sample, this clonotype turned up a few times. The chain couples TRBV29-1 to TRBJ2-2, with D unclear. The CDR3 length is 13 residues. CDR1 is SQVTM, CDR2 ANQGSEA, per germline. Trimming pared 7 bases from V and 1 base from J, leaving 10 bases between. The CDR3 sequence: CSAEDGNTGELFF. The DNA of the CDR3 is TGCAGCGCTGAGGACGGGAACACCGGGGAGCTGTTTTTT.

This clonotype turned up a few times. The CDR3 coding sequence is TGTGCCAGCAGCCAGCCCCAGGCGGGAGGCCCAAGAAGAGAGACCCAGTACTTC. Its translation is CASSQPQAGGPRRETQYF. The chain employs TRBV6-1 and TRBJ2-5; TRBD2 matches at 8 bases. The V gene end was trimmed by 6 bases and the J gene end by 4 bases; junction bases not matched to a gene: 19. The CDR3 covers 18 residues. The germline V gene encodes CDR1 MNHNS and CDR2 SASEGT.

This clonotype has just a few counts. V gene TRBV19 combines with J gene TRBJ1-5; D remains unclear. The CDR3 runs 12 residues. V dropped 2 bases and J dropped 5 bases, with 4 bases sitting between them. Germline CDR1 LNHDA, CDR2 SQIVND (reference sequence). The CDR3 reads CASSILHQPQHF. In nucleotides, the CDR3 is TGTGCCAGTAGTATACTCCATCAGCCCCAGCATTTT.

This clonotype was observed many times. V gene TRBV20-1 combines with J gene TRBJ1-5, with D possibly being TRBD1 (5 bases). Trimming pared 4 bases from V and 1 base from J, leaving 8 bases between. CDR3 length: 13 amino acids. The germline gives CDR1 DFQATT, CDR2 SNEGSKA (reference sequence). CDR3 in amino acids: CSATWDSNQPQHF. In DNA, the CDR3 is TGCAGTGCTACCTGGGACAGCAATCAGCCCCAGCATTTT.

The V call is TRBV5-1, the J call TRBJ2-5; D is unresolved. Deletions cut 4 bases from V and 0 bases from J, with 13 bases between. CDR1 and CDR2 (germline): SGHRS, YFSETQ. This CDR3 is 15 amino acids long. CDR3 protein: CASSPGYSDQETQYF. CDR3 coding DNA: TGCGCCAGCAGCCCAGGATACAGCGACCAAGAGACCCAGTACTTC.

This sequence joins TRBV20-1 and TRBJ2-5, with TRBD2 matching over 10 bases. The CDR3 length is 18 residues. V was clipped by 6 bases and J by 5 bases; unmatched bases: 21. The germline V gene has CDR1 DFQATT and CDR2 SNEGSKA (reference sequence). CDR3 residues: CSAKGAGGQPQGVETQYF. DNA of the CDR3: TGCAGTGCAAAGGGAGCGGGAGGGCAGCCCCAAGGCGTGGAGACCCAGTACTTC.

The genes are TRBV5-1 and TRBJ2-3, with unresolved D. V was shortened by 6 bases and J by 0 bases, with 23 bases between the two germline ends. The CDR3 covers 18 residues. Germline lookup yields CDR1 SGHRS and CDR2 YFSETQ. Written as DNA, the CDR3 is TGCGCCAGCAACGGAGACAAGAACAGTTACTCTAGCACAGATACGCAGTATTTT. This gives the protein CASNGDKNSYSSTDTQYF.

At least ten counts were recorded for this clonotype. The chain employs TRBV5-1 and TRBJ2-5; TRBD1 is a possible D gene (6 bases). The CDR3 is made up of 14 amino acids. Trimming removed 4 bases from V and 1 base from J, with 11 bases in between. CDR1 SGHRS and CDR2 YFSETQ come from the germline V gene. DNA for the CDR3: TGCGCCAGCAGCCTTGGGACACTCCAAGAGACCCAGTACTTC. Its protein is CASSLGTLQETQYF.

This clonotype was observed at least ten times. This chain uses TRBV5-1 with TRBJ2-1, with TRBD1 as a possible D gene (5 bases). The CDR3 covers 14 residues. Between the trimmed V and J ends, which lost 0 bases and 7 bases, there was a span of 11 bases. The germline V gene encodes CDR1 SGHRS and CDR2 YFSETQ. CDR3 in amino acids: CASSLGQGGNEQFF. Written as DNA, the CDR3 is TGCGCCAGCAGCTTGGGTCAGGGTGGGAATGAGCAGTTCTTC.

This clonotype was found many times. The rearrangement joins TRBV4-3 to TRBJ2-7; D remains ambiguous. The CDR3 length is 16 residues. V shed 0 bases and J shed 0 bases, with 12 bases lying between them. The V gene's germline CDR1 is LGHNA and CDR2 YSLEER. The DNA of the CDR3 is TGCGCCAGCAGCCAAGATATTTCGCCTAGCTCCTACGAGCAGTACTTC. Translation gives CASSQDISPSSYEQYF.

In this sample, this clonotype turned up a few times. V and J are TRBV30 and TRBJ2-2, with D hard to call. The CDR3 sequence is 11 residues long. Trimming took 4 bases from V and 4 from J, leaving 4 bases between them. Germline V gene lookup returns CDR1 GTSNPN and CDR2 SVGIG (reference sequence). CDR3 residues: CAWTGTGELFF. CDR3 in DNA: TGTGCCTGGACTGGCACCGGGGAGCTGTTTTTT.

This clonotype occurred a few times. The genes are TRBV30 and TRBJ2-1; 11 bases align to TRBD2. CDR1 is GTSNPN and CDR2 is SVGIG in the germline V gene (reference sequence). The CDR3 length is 14 residues. Trimming at V came to 0 bases and at J to 8 bases, leaving 3 bases not matched to a gene. The CDR3 reads CAWSVSGGAYEQFF. The CDR3 nucleotides read TGTGCCTGGAGTGTTAGCGGGGGGGCTTATGAGCAGTTCTTC.

In its sample, this clonotype was seen many times. This chain uses TRBV7-9 with TRBJ2-1; no firm D call. The V end lost 4 bases, the J end lost 0 bases, and 10 bases lay between the germline ends. Per germline, CDR1 SEHNR and CDR2 FQNEAQ (reference sequence). The CDR3 covers 15 residues. CDR3 protein: CASSSRWGSYNEQFF. DNA for the CDR3: TGTGCCAGCAGCTCAAGGTGGGGCTCCTACAATGAGCAGTTCTTC.

On this clonotype itself: One end of the junction does not line up with germline, which may come from a read error. This chain links TRBV11-2 with TRBJ2-7, with D uncertain. Germline V CDR1 and CDR2: SGHAT, FQNNGV. This CDR3 spans 14 amino acids. The CDR3 DNA reads TGTGCCAGCAGCTTAGACGTCGATCTTGCTTATGGGTCCTTC. Residues: CASSLDVDLAYGSF.

This clonotype came up many times. J is TRBJ2-7 and V is TRBV13, with D possibly TRBD2 on 6 matching bases. V gave up 5 bases and J gave up 5 bases, with 16 bases separating them. CDR1 is PRHDT, CDR2 FYEKMQ, per germline (reference sequence). The CDR3 length is 14 residues. The CDR3 DNA follows: TGTGCCAGCAGCCCGTATCAGGGAGGAAACGAGCAGTACTTC. It encodes CASSPYQGGNEQYF.

This clonotype was seen ten or more times. This rearrangement joins TRBV3-1 to TRBJ2-7; 9 bases are shared with TRBD2. V dropped 5 bases and J dropped 7; count of bases not matched to a gene: 6. From germline, CDR1 is LGHDT and CDR2 YNNKEL (reference sequence). CDR3 length equals 13 residues. Written as DNA, the CDR3 is TGTGCCAGCAGCTTAAGCGGGAGGAGGGAGCAGTACTTC. It codes for CASSLSGRREQYF.

The chain carries TRBV4-3 and TRBJ2-3; D is perhaps TRBD1 or TRBD2 (5 bases each). CDR3 size: 17 residues. With 0 bases removed from V and 4 bases from J, the gap between germline ends came to 17 bases. Germline V gene lookup returns CDR1 LGHNA and CDR2 YSLEER. The CDR3 is CASSQEQGVREADTQYF. The CDR3 DNA sequence: TGCGCCAGCAGCCAAGAGCAGGGCGTGAGGGAAGCAGATACGCAGTATTTT.

The CDR3 DNA sequence: TGTGCCAGCAGCTTAGCGAGTCAGACAGGAGGAGCTTTTCGCTACGAGCAGTACTTC. Protein: CASSLASQTGGAFRYEQYF. The chain recombines TRBV7-8 with TRBJ2-7; TRBD1 is a possible D gene (6 bases). Looked up from germline, CDR1 is SGHVS and CDR2 is FQNEAQ. The CDR3 runs 19 residues. Trimming pared 0 bases from V and 3 bases from J, leaving 24 bases between.

This clonotype has just a few counts. The rearrangement joins TRBV20-1 to TRBJ2-7; TRBD1 matches 9 bases. J was trimmed by 2 bases and V by 3 bases; bases with no gene match: 8. This CDR3 is built from 15 residues. Germline V gives CDR1 DFQATT, CDR2 SNEGSKA (reference sequence). The CDR3 bases are TGCAGTGCTAGGATTCCGGGACAGGGAGCCTACGAGCAGTACTTC. Translation: CSARIPGQGAYEQYF.

The rearrangement joins TRBV25-1 to TRBJ2-2, with D unresolved. Germline CDR1 reads MGHDK; CDR2 reads SYGVNS. V dropped 3 bases and J dropped 3 bases, with 11 bases sitting between them. The CDR3 sequence is 15 residues long. The CDR3 here is CASSDLGRDTGELFF. In nucleotides, the CDR3 is TGTGCCAGCAGTGACCTAGGACGGGACACCGGGGAGCTGTTTTTT.

Many counts were recorded for this clonotype. V and J are TRBV6-2 or TRBV6-3 and TRBJ2-5, with TRBD1 matching over 7 bases. Trimming cost V 4 bases and J 3 bases; bases outside gene matches: 11. Germline V CDR1 and CDR2: MNHEY, SVGEGT. This CDR3 spans 16 amino acids. CDR3 amino acids: CASSSETGSEEETQYF. The DNA for the CDR3 is TGTGCCAGCAGTTCCGAGACAGGGTCCGAGGAAGAGACCCAGTACTTC.

This clonotype appeared many times. V and J are TRBV12-3 or TRBV12-4 and TRBJ2-1, with 12 positions matching TRBD2. The CDR3 runs to 15 residues. Losses at the gene ends were 6 bases for V and 4 bases for J; bases not matched to a gene: 4. Written as DNA, the CDR3 is TGTGCCAGCAGACTAGCGGGGGGCCTTTACAATGAGCAGTTCTTC. Its translation: CASRLAGGLYNEQFF.

This clonotype was detected ten times or more. The chain joins TRBV12-3 or TRBV12-4 to TRBJ2-4; weak D call: TRBD1 (6 bases). V lost 5 bases and J 5 bases, leaving 10 bases between the germline ends. CDR3 size: 13 residues. CDR3 DNA: TGTGCCAGCAGTACAGGGACGGAAAACATTCAGTACTTC. This encodes CASSTGTENIQYF.

In its sample, this clonotype was seen many times. V usage is TRBV7-8 and J usage is TRBJ2-7; D remains ambiguous. Germline V gene data show CDR1 as SGHVS and CDR2 as FQNEAQ. This CDR3 comprises 13 residues. Trimming cost V 5 bases and J 3 bases, with 11 bases left between them. CDR3 region: CASSPRVGYEQYF. The CDR3 nucleotides are TGTGCCAGCAGCCCTAGGGTAGGCTACGAGCAGTACTTC. Variable domain in full (rest from reference TRBV7-8 and TRBJ2-7): GAGVSQSPRYKVAKRGQDVALRCDPISGHVSLFWYQQALGQGPEFLTYFQNEAQLDKSGLPSDRFFAERPEGSVSTLKIQRTQQEDSAVYLCASSPRVGYEQYFGPGTRLTVT.

This clonotype has a count of ten or more. This chain uses TRBV12-3 or TRBV12-4 with TRBJ2-1; possible D gene TRBD1, 5 bases. The V end lost 1 base, the J end lost 5 bases, and 6 bases lay between the germline ends. The CDR3 contains 13 residues. CDR3 nucleotide sequence: TGTGCCAGCAGTTTAGAGGGGAACAATGAGCAGTTCTTC. This gives the protein CASSLEGNNEQFF.